The 6 T cell receptor beta chains below were found in one sample sequenced in a study of T cells in Graves' hyperthyroidism and ophthalmopathy (dated by TCRdb to the late 2010s). The library came from multiplex PCR. The sequencer listed for this sample is Illumina HiSeq 2000. TCR beta CDR3 regions were amplified from RNA transcripts. A first-round RT-PCR of the TCR CDR3 used the HTBI primer set with the Qiagen OneStep RT-PCR kit. TCRdb passed the public sequencing reads through fastp at Q25 and MiXCR, retaining productive beta sequences. CDR3 protein sequences are deduplicated, and each keeps its most common genes and DNA. This sample lists tens of thousands of distinct CDR3 sequences; 40% to 55% were detected once. The leading ten clones occupy 9.5% to 15% of the sample. Source material: blood. The receptors stem from a young woman with Graves' ophthalmopathy.

The chain carries TRBV2 and TRBJ2-7, with D tentatively TRBD2 (6 bases). This CDR3 spans 12 amino acids. Per the germline V gene, CDR1 is SNHLY and CDR2 is FYNNEI. CDR3 sequence reads: CARPGEGYEQYF. The DNA for the CDR3 is TGTGCTAGACCGGGAGAGGGCTACGAGCAGTACTTC.

This clonotype was seen repeatedly, ten times or more. V and J are TRBV7-6 and TRBJ2-7, with 10 bases that match TRBD1. CDR3 length equals 14 residues. V gave up 3 bases and J gave up 2 bases; unmatched junction bases: 1. The germline V gene encodes CDR1 SGHVS and CDR2 FNYEAQ. The CDR3 sequence: CASSFGTGAYEQYF. In DNA form, the CDR3 reads TGTGCCAGCAGCTTCGGGACAGGGGCCTACGAGCAGTACTTC.

This clonotype was found many times. V usage is TRBV4-2 and J usage is TRBJ1-5, with no clear D. Germline V CDR1 and CDR2: LGHNA, YNFKEQ. The CDR3 has 18 residues. With 0 bases removed from V and 3 bases from J, the gap between germline ends came to 18 bases. The CDR3 DNA is TGTGCCAGCAGCCAAGATCCAAGTACCGAATACGACAATCAGCCCCAGCATTTT. Translating gives CASSQDPSTEYDNQPQHF.

On this clonotype: The limits of the CDR3 on the DNA are not certain, so only TCRdb's listed CDR3 is given. The rearrangement links TRBV7-9 to TRBJ1-5. CDR1 is SEHNR and CDR2 is FQNEAQ in the germline V gene (reference sequence). Including both end residues, the CDR3 is 17 amino acids long. CDR3 residues: CASSIGLVLIRAGHQHF.

This clonotype was counted between two and nine times. A read error is likely, as this CDR3 ends without the conserved phenylalanine or tryptophan. The chain is built from TRBV13 and TRBJ1-1; D perhaps matches TRBD1 (6 bases). Germline loops: CDR1 PRHDT, CDR2 FYEKMQ (reference sequence). The CDR3 runs to 17 residues. V was pared by 4 bases and J by 4 bases, with 22 bases between. The CDR3 reads CASSSYGQSPKTTEAFL. CDR3 bases: TGTGCCAGCAGCTCATATGGACAGTCTCCAAAAACCACTGAAGCTTTCCTG.

A word on this clonotype: This may be a read error, as it is one base from a much larger clone. J is TRBJ1-3 and V is TRBV3-1, with D hard to call. The CDR3 consists of 11 residues. Germline V CDR1 and CDR2: LGHDT, YNNKEL (reference sequence). The V end was cut by 8 bases, the J end by 6 bases, with 8 bases between. CDR3 coding DNA: TGTGCCAGCGGGGAACTAAACACCATATATTTT. Protein: CASGELNTIYF.